Below are 28 T cell receptor beta chains sequenced from a single sample in a study of blood T cell repertoires in COVID-19. Generated by immunoSEQ multiplex PCR, the TCRdb table keeps only in-frame clones and is missing some. The sample includes roughly 120,000 clones, around four fifths seen only once; the top ten take roughly an eighth. Sequences were obtained from peripheral blood. The receptors were gathered from a human donor in a cohort sampled during active COVID-19.

The chain has TRBV27 and TRBJ2-7, with 9 positions matching TRBD2. The CDR3 covers 16 residues. The V and J ends lost 6 bases and 4 bases, in that order; junction bases with no gene match: 13. CDR1 is MNHEY and CDR2 is SMNVEV in the germline V gene (reference sequence). This CDR3 is CASRGLEAGGQYEQYF. CDR3 DNA sequence: TGTGCCAGCAGAGGCCTCGAGGCGGGGGGGCAGTACGAGCAGTACTTC.

V is TRBV6-5 and J is TRBJ1-4, with D maybe TRBD1 (6 bases). Germline values: CDR1 MNHEY, CDR2 SVGAGI. The ends were cut back, 6 bases at V and 0 bases at J, with 8 bases in the middle. The CDR3 is 14 amino acids. CDR3 nucleotide sequence: TGTGCCAGCAGCCGACAGGCAACTAATGAAAAACTGTTTTTT. Amino acids: CASSRQATNEKLFF.

V gene TRBV6-2 or TRBV6-3 combines with J gene TRBJ1-1; the match to TRBD1 covers 8 bases. Trimming took 0 bases from V and 3 from J; bases not matched to a gene: 9. The CDR3 totals 17 residues. Per the germline V gene, CDR1 is MNHEY and CDR2 is SVGEGT. CDR3 region: CASSYSTWDRTYTEAFF. CDR3 in DNA: TGTGCCAGCAGTTACTCGACGTGGGACAGGACTTACACTGAAGCTTTCTTT.

The chain couples TRBV6-5 to TRBJ2-3; D remains ambiguous. Trimming left V 6 bases short and J 2 bases short, with 3 bases between. The CDR3 extends over 11 amino acids. CDR1 and CDR2 (germline): MNHEY, SVGAGI. The CDR3 DNA reads as TGTGCCAGCAGCCTCACAGATACGCAGTATTTT. Protein sequence: CASSLTDTQYF.

As regards this clone: The sample holds other DNA sequences that translate to the same CDR3. The chain has TRBV9 and TRBJ2-1, with TRBD2 identical over 10 bases. Germline CDR1 is SGDLS and CDR2 is YYNGEE. Unmatched junction bases numbered 10, after V lost 0 bases and J lost 4 bases. The CDR3 sequence is 18 residues long. The CDR3, as DNA: TGTGCCAGCAGCGTAGGGCTAGCGGGGGCCCTAGGGTACAATGAGCAGTTCTTC. This encodes CASSVGLAGALGYNEQFF. The full variable domain, its missing parts supplied by reference TRBV9 and TRBJ2-1, is DSGVTQTPKHLITATGQRVTLRCSPRSGDLSVYWYQQSLDQGLQFLIQYYNGEERAKGNILERFSAQQFPDLHSELNLSSLELGDSALYFCASSVGLAGALGYNEQFFGPGTRLTVL.

This clone was observed a few times. The chain joins TRBV19 to TRBJ1-2, with D possibly TRBD1 on 5 matching bases. V was trimmed by 3 bases and J by 8 bases, leaving 25 bases between them. Germline CDR1 reads LNHDA; CDR2 reads SQIVND (reference sequence). The CDR3 runs to 17 residues. The CDR3 DNA sequence: TGTGCCAGTAGTATGATGATCACGGCAGGGAGGTTGATCGGCTACACCTTC. Its translation is CASSMMITAGRLIGYTF.

V is TRBV6-2 or TRBV6-3 and J is TRBJ2-7, with a weak D call TRBD1 (6 bases). V lost 2 bases to trimming and J lost 1 base, with 15 bases between them. Germline V lookup: CDR1 MNHEY, CDR2 SVGEGT. The CDR3 is made up of 16 amino acids. CDR3 sequence reads: CASSYIRTVFSYEQYF. The CDR3 DNA follows: TGTGCCAGCAGTTACATCAGGACAGTCTTTTCCTACGAGCAGTACTTC.

This clone was observed a few times. This chain links TRBV7-2 with TRBJ2-7; a weak D match, TRBD2 (5 bases). This CDR3 region has 15 residues. Germline V gives CDR1 SGHTA, CDR2 FQGNSA. The V and J ends lost 4 bases and 5 bases respectively, with 18 bases between them. CDR3 bases: TGTGCCAGCAGCTCTAGGCCGTCTACGGGAAACGAGCAGTACTTC. Residues: CASSSRPSTGNEQYF. Full variable domain (missing parts from reference TRBV7-2 and TRBJ2-7): GAGVSQSPSNKVTEKGKDVELRCDPISGHTALYWYRQSLGQGLEFLIYFQGNSAPDKSGLPSDRFSAERTGGSVSTLTIQRTQQEDSAVYLCASSSRPSTGNEQYFGPGTRLTVT.

The chain recombines TRBV7-2 with TRBJ1-2; no clear D. The length of the CDR3 is 13 residues. The germline CDR1 and CDR2 sequences are SGHTA and FQGNSA. With 0 bases removed from V and 1 base from J, the gap between germline ends came to 3 bases. CDR3 loop: CASSLAYNYGYTF. The CDR3 DNA is TGTGCCAGCAGCTTAGCTTATAACTATGGCTACACCTTC.

This clone was seen a handful of times. V is TRBV5-8 and J is TRBJ1-5; 7 nucleotides agree with TRBD1. CDR1 is SGHTS and CDR2 is YDEGEE in the germline V gene. The CDR3 loop spans 15 amino acids. The V gene end was trimmed by 3 bases and the J gene end by 2 bases; junction bases not matched to a gene: 5. CDR3 nucleotide sequence: TGTGCCAGCAGCTACAGGGGTTGGGGCAATCAGCCCCAGCATTTT. Translation gives CASSYRGWGNQPQHF.

J is TRBJ1-5 and V is TRBV7-9; tentatively, D is TRBD1 (6 bases). CDR1 and CDR2 from the germline V gene are SEHNR and FQNEAQ (reference sequence). The CDR3 runs 14 residues. Trimming removed 5 bases from V and 1 base from J, with 9 bases in between. This CDR3 is CASSPGTSNQPQHF. The DNA of the CDR3 is TGTGCCAGCAGCCCCGGGACAAGCAATCAGCCCCAGCATTTT.

The chain employs TRBV9 and TRBJ2-2, with a tentative D call TRBD2 (6 bases). Trimming removed 0 bases from V and 4 bases from J, with 13 bases in between. Germline V lookup: CDR1 SGDLS, CDR2 YYNGEE. CDR3 length: 16 amino acids. CDR3 protein: CASSVVGGGITGELFF. The CDR3 DNA follows: TGTGCCAGCAGCGTAGTCGGGGGAGGAATCACCGGGGAGCTGTTTTTT. The entire variable domain, with the rest obtained from reference TRBV9 and TRBJ2-2, is as follows: DSGVTQTPKHLITATGQRVTLRCSPRSGDLSVYWYQQSLDQGLQFLIQYYNGEERAKGNILERFSAQQFPDLHSELNLSSLELGDSALYFCASSVVGGGITGELFFGEGSRLTVL.

This clone was counted between two and nine times. The gene calls are TRBV19 and TRBJ1-1; D remains unclear. Trimming removed 2 bases at V and 1 base at J, with 14 bases between. This CDR3 spans 16 amino acids. The germline V gene encodes CDR1 LNHDA and CDR2 SQIVND (reference sequence). The DNA for the CDR3 is TGTGCCAGTAGTATACTCCCGGGGAGCGGGAACACTGAAGCTTTCTTT. This codes for CASSILPGSGNTEAFF.

The V and J genes are TRBV5-1 and TRBJ1-3, with D maybe TRBD1 (6 bases). The germline V gene has CDR1 SGHRS and CDR2 YFSETQ. There are 14 residues in the CDR3. V lost 4 bases, J lost 0 bases, and 8 bases lay in between. The CDR3 reads CASSQDSSGNTIYF. The CDR3 coding sequence is TGCGCCAGCAGCCAGGACAGCTCTGGAAACACCATATATTTT.

The chain recombines TRBV2 with TRBJ2-3; 10 bases map to TRBD1. The CDR3 totals 13 residues. Germline V gene lookup returns CDR1 SNHLY and CDR2 FYNNEI. The V and J ends lost 8 bases and 6 bases, in that order; junction bases with no gene match: 5. The CDR3 region is CASGRDRGDTQYF. The CDR3 DNA reads as TGTGCCAGCGGGAGGGACAGGGGTGATACGCAGTATTTT. The variable domain in full, completed from reference TRBV2 and TRBJ2-3, reads EPEVTQTPSHQVTQMGQEVILRCVPISNHLYFYWYRQILGQKVEFLVSFYNNEISEKSEIFDDQFSVERPDGSNFTLKIRSTKLEDSAMYFCASGRDRGDTQYFGPGTRLTVL.

This chain links TRBV29-1 with TRBJ2-5, with D tentatively TRBD1 (6 bases). Looked up from germline, CDR1 is SQVTM and CDR2 is ANQGSEA. Trimming pared 3 bases from V and 0 bases from J, leaving 11 bases between. The CDR3 sequence is 14 residues long. The CDR3 sequence is CSVEAGADQETQYF. In DNA, the CDR3 is TGCAGCGTTGAGGCAGGGGCGGACCAAGAGACCCAGTACTTC.

The CDR3 loop is CASSLSGGRGDEQFF. The CDR3 bases are TGCGCCAGCAGTCTCAGCGGGGGGCGGGGGGATGAGCAGTTCTTC. V gene TRBV4-1 combines with J gene TRBJ2-1; 9 positions agree with TRBD2. The length of the CDR3 is 15 residues. Germline lookup yields CDR1 MGHRA and CDR2 YSYEKL. Trimming at V came to 6 bases and at J to 8 bases, leaving 11 bases not matched to a gene.

The gene calls are TRBV5-1 and TRBJ1-5, with 8 bases identical to TRBD1. This CDR3 has 13 residues. CDR1 is SGHRS and CDR2 is YFSETQ in the germline V gene. V dropped 6 bases and J dropped 4; count of bases not matched to a gene: 3. Written as DNA, the CDR3 is TGCGCCAGCATCGACAGGGGAAATCAGCCCCAGCATTTT. Amino acids: CASIDRGNQPQHF.

The V call is TRBV7-9, the J call TRBJ2-3; TRBD2 might be the D (6 bases). CDR3 length equals 14 residues. The germline V gene has CDR1 SEHNR and CDR2 FQNEAQ (reference sequence). V was shortened by 5 bases and J by 4 bases, with 13 bases between the two germline ends. CDR3 DNA: TGTGCCAGCAGCCTCCTTAGCGGATCAGATACGCAGTATTTT. Translated, it gives CASSLLSGSDTQYF.

The chain recombines TRBV3-1 (or the pseudogene TRBV3-2) with TRBJ1-2; no reliable D call. This CDR3 has 13 residues. CDR1 and CDR2 (germline): LGHDT, YNNKEL (reference sequence). Trimming pared 1 base from V and 5 bases from J, leaving 8 bases between. The CDR3 sequence: CASSQGPQYGYTF. CDR3 in DNA: TGTGCCAGCAGCCAAGGCCCACAGTATGGCTACACCTTC.

This sequence joins TRBV5-6 and TRBJ1-1, with TRBD1 as a possible D gene (5 bases). Per germline, CDR1 SGHDT and CDR2 YYEEEE. There are 14 residues in the CDR3. Between the trimmed V and J ends, which lost 5 bases and 4 bases, there was a span of 15 bases. CDR3 sequence: CASRSRVISTEAFF. The CDR3 DNA follows: TGTGCCAGCAGGTCCAGGGTAATCAGCACTGAAGCTTTCTTT.

This clone was seen more than once but under ten times. The chain combines TRBV9 with TRBJ1-5; D call uncertain. Germline V gene data show CDR1 as SGDLS and CDR2 as YYNGEE. The CDR3 sequence is 16 residues long. V was clipped by 3 bases and J by 7 bases, with 20 bases between them. CDR3 protein: CASSDQFSEGKQPQHF. CDR3 coding DNA: TGTGCCAGCAGCGATCAGTTCTCCGAGGGAAAGCAGCCCCAGCATTTT.

This clone was picked up a small number of times. The CDR3 DNA follows: TGTGCCAGCAGTGAAGTGGGACTAGCGGGGGGGCGGTATTTT. Translated, it gives CASSEVGLAGGRYF. This chain connects TRBV2 to TRBJ2-3, with 16 positions matching TRBD2. Germline CDR1 is SNHLY and CDR2 is FYNNEI. The CDR3 spans 14 residues. J was trimmed by 14 bases and V by 1 base; bases with no gene match: 3. Full variable domain (outside the CDR3, taken from reference TRBV2 and TRBJ2-3): EPEVTQTPSHQVTQMGQEVILRCVPISNHLYFYWYRQILGQKVEFLVSFYNNEISEKSEIFDDQFSVERPDGSNFTLKIRSTKLEDSAMYFCASSEVGLAGGRYFGPGTRLTVL.

This clone has just one count. This rearrangement joins TRBV6-2 or TRBV6-3 to TRBJ2-1; 9 bases are a match to TRBD1. Germline-derived CDR1 and CDR2 are MNHEY and SVGEGT. Germline trimming cut 4 bases from V and 3 bases from J; bases unmatched to any gene: 7. The CDR3 is 16 residues long. CDR3 amino acids: CASSFGQGTYYNEQFF. CDR3 DNA: TGTGCCAGCAGTTTTGGACAGGGGACCTACTACAATGAGCAGTTCTTC.

V is TRBV5-1 and J is TRBJ1-2; TRBD1 aligns across 10 bases. After removal of 0 bases from V and 4 bases from J, the junction contained 3 bases not matched to a gene. The CDR3 totals 15 residues. CDR1 is SGHRS, CDR2 YFSETQ, per germline. The CDR3 DNA sequence: TGCGCCAGCAGCTTGGGACAGGGGGCTTCCTATGGCTACACCTTC. This gives the protein CASSLGQGASYGYTF.

Only a few counts were recorded for this clone. This chain connects TRBV6-5 to TRBJ2-7, with 12 bases aligning to TRBD1. Germline-derived CDR1 and CDR2 are MNHEY and SVGAGI. The CDR3 runs 14 residues. V lost 6 bases, J lost 6 bases, and 6 bases stayed unmatched. Here the CDR3 reads CASRRGQGAVEQYF. CDR3 bases: TGTGCCAGCAGGAGGGGACAGGGGGCCGTCGAGCAGTACTTC.

The rearrangement links TRBV25-1 to TRBJ2-3; 11 bases are shared with TRBD1. Germline-derived CDR1 and CDR2 are MGHDK and SYGVNS. V lost 4 bases to trimming and J lost 6 bases; unmatched junction nucleotides: 9. The CDR3 contains 16 residues. The chain's CDR3 is CASSAFRDRGTDTQYF. The CDR3 DNA follows: TGTGCCAGCAGTGCCTTCCGGGACAGGGGGACCGATACGCAGTATTTT.

This clone was picked up a small number of times. The chain uses TRBV4-1 and TRBJ1-6; 7 bases match TRBD1. Trimming at V came to 0 bases and at J to 7 bases, leaving 3 bases not matched to a gene. Germline CDR1 and CDR2: MGHRA and YSYEKL. The CDR3 totals 15 residues. This CDR3 is CASSQDRDRNSPLHF. In DNA, the CDR3 is TGCGCCAGCAGCCAAGACCGGGACAGAAATTCACCCCTCCACTTT.